This T cell receptor beta chain was sequenced for a study of T cells expressing NK-cell markers. Whole-study findings and limits: In a handful of donors, dominant NKG2C+ clonotypes were roughly 1.0-7.5% of CD8+ T cells. A few donors' CD3+CD56-NKG2C+ cells were dominated by the same clonotypes. Clones of NKG2C+ T cells that had expanded were of unclear HCMV specificity.

As for this clonotype: The antigen is undetermined.

Production of TCR beta cDNA relied on 5'RACE template switching with UMIs. With the 5' RACE reads reprocessed, TCRdb shows one record per CDR3 protein and no DNA. The specimen's table records just under 150,000 distinct CDR3 sequences. CDR1 is SGHDN and CDR2 is FVKESK in the germline V gene. The CDR3 sequence is 15 residues long. Material for sequencing was blood T cells: a sorted CD56 or NKG2C T cell subset, CD4+ or CD8+ T cells, or bulk PBMC T cells (not recorded which). The receptor was isolated from a man younger than 35 in good health. The rearrangement links TRBV14 to TRBJ2-3. The CDR3 protein is CASSEWTEHTDTQYF.